The 5 T cell receptor beta chains below come from one sample, sequenced in a study of regulatory T cells in long-lasting Graves disease. Arm-PCR of CDR3 regions with iRepertoire HTBI primers generated TCR beta libraries. Each CDR3 protein is one row after TCRdb ran MiXCR on the multiplex PCR reads. The data contain about 290,000 distinct CDR3 sequences, roughly 21% of them singletons. Stated time point: persistent/refractory GD, antithyroid drugs over 5 years with positive TRAb. The TCR library was made from RNA extracted from PBMCs. The sequenced sample was peripheral blood mononuclear cells (PBMCs), obtained when the disease was refractory, from a patient treated with antithyroid drugs. The receptors stem from a female donor with Graves disease.

The gene calls are TRBV30 and TRBJ1-2; TRBD1 is a possible D gene (6 bases). The CDR3 runs to 15 residues. V was pared by 3 bases and J by 7 bases, with 21 bases between. In germline, CDR1 is GTSNPN, CDR2 SVGIG (reference sequence). CDR3 nucleotides: TGTGCCTGGAGCGACCTCAAGGACAGTTTAAGTGGCTACACCTTC. This translates into CAWSDLKDSLSGYTF.

V is TRBV7-2 and J is TRBJ2-1; weak D call: TRBD1 (5 bases). V lost 5 bases and J 4 bases, leaving 9 bases between the germline ends. The CDR3 covers 13 residues. Germline V gene sequence: CDR1 SGHTA, CDR2 FQGNSA. CDR3: CASSLQGYNEQFF. The CDR3 DNA sequence: TGTGCCAGCAGCCTTCAGGGTTACAATGAGCAGTTCTTC.

This clonotype was seen more than once but under ten times. The V and J genes are TRBV7-9 and TRBJ2-2; D may correspond to TRBD1 or TRBD2 (5 bases each). CDR1 is SEHNR, CDR2 FQNEAQ, per germline (reference sequence). CDR3 size: 16 residues. With 1 base removed from V and 6 bases from J, the gap between germline ends came to 15 bases. CDR3 sequence (DNA): TGTGCCAGCAGCTTAGGGGGGAAGAGCGTTCCCGGGGAGCTGTTTTTT. It codes for CASSLGGKSVPGELFF.

This clonotype was counted at least ten times. The J gene is TRBJ2-7, the V gene TRBV20-1; D possibly corresponds to TRBD1 (6 bases). Trimming cost V 2 bases and J 3 bases, with 17 bases left between them. Per germline, CDR1 DFQATT and CDR2 SNEGSKA (reference sequence). The CDR3 has 15 residues. CDR3 amino acids: CSARPDRPLSYEQYF. The CDR3 DNA sequence: TGCAGTGCTAGACCGGACAGACCCCTGAGCTACGAGCAGTACTTC.

There are many counts of this clonotype. The CDR3 region is CASSETGRNQPQHF. In DNA form, the CDR3 reads TGTGCCAGCAGTGAGACAGGGCGCAATCAGCCCCAGCATTTT. The chain employs TRBV6-1 and TRBJ1-5; 7 nucleotides match TRBD1. The CDR3 totals 14 residues. V trimming: 3 bases; J trimming: 2 bases; junction bases outside the gene matches: 1. Germline V lookup: CDR1 MNHNS, CDR2 SASEGT.